This T cell receptor beta chain was sequenced during a study of cytotoxic CD8 clonotypes in ibrutinib-treated CLL. For the study at large: Sample averages reached 255,043 productive templates and 94,082 productive rearrangements.

Assay: immunoSEQ multiplex PCR; the TCRdb copy retains only in-frame clones and omits some. The sample shows approximately 200,000 clones, about 72% of them seen only once. The V gene lost 1 base and the J gene lost 6 bases, with 16 bases spanning the gap. Germline-derived CDR1 and CDR2 are LGHNA and YSLEER. The CDR3 has 15 residues. General study results and limits: Sampling time points were not equivalent between sustained-remission and progressing patients.

About this clone: Its antigen remains unidentified.

The rearrangement joins TRBV4-3 to TRBJ2-7, with D perhaps being TRBD1 or TRBD2 (5 bases each). Sequencing was performed on PBMCs, taken after 24 months of ibrutinib treatment. This clonotype originated in a human donor with chronic lymphocytic leukemia. The CDR3 sequence is CASSQVFSGQGEQYF. CDR3 nucleotide sequence: TGCGCCAGCAGCCAAGTCTTTTCGGGGCAGGGCGAGCAGTACTTC.